This TCR beta chain was profiled in a study of regulatory T cells in long-lasting Graves disease (dated by TCRdb to about 2021). Background for the entire study: In the newly diagnosed Graves' disease group, patients had been taking antithyroid drugs for less than 3 months. Peripheral blood TCR sequencing and RNA sequencing compared persistent Graves' disease patients with newly diagnosed Graves' disease patients. The study was conducted in China and was registered as a clinical trial. TCR sequencing covered some 13 persistent and 20 or so newly diagnosed Graves' disease patients, about 35 samples in total. Results the study describes overall, beyond this receptor: Only the TCR beta chain was sequenced and analyzed. Patients with persistent disease shared more public clonotypes (about 2,900) than newly diagnosed patients did (approximately 1,000). Persistent Graves' disease patients showed lower TCR Shannon entropy and fewer highly expanded clones than newly diagnosed patients, suggesting clonal expansion. Because the primary lesion, thyroid tissue, could not be accessed, the study looked at peripheral blood alone. Persistent disease showed preferential use of TRBV28, TRBJ1-2 and TRBJ2-5, whereas newly diagnosed disease favored TRBV20-1 and TRBJ2-1. The authors noted that the small sample size was a limitation that may lower accuracy.

The library was obtained by multiplex PCR. Sequencing took place on an Illumina HiSeq 4000. To build TCR beta libraries, CDR3 regions were amplified by Arm-PCR using iRepertoire HTBI primers. Before sequencing, the PCR products underwent gel purification. The paper's data handling went like this. A total of some 65 TRBV and some 15 TRBJ segments were identified across samples and were used for gene usage analysis of CDR3 amino acid clonotypes. COPE and FqMerger were used to merge the filtered high-quality paired reads into contigs. Contigs were aligned with BLAST to IMGT TRBV, TRBD and TRBJ reference genes, and CDR3 was defined per IMGT. Any clonotype with a frequency above 0.1% was counted as a highly expanded clone. Repertoire diversity was measured by Shannon entropy, and V-J evenness by the Gini coefficient. A clonotype was considered public if more than one individual shared it. In TCRdb, the public reads were trimmed at Q25 with fastp and aligned with MiXCR, with productive beta chains retained. CDR3 protein sequences are deduplicated, and each keeps its most common genes and DNA. The V and J calls reflect TCRdb's pipeline rather than the authors' work. The sample records around 250,000 distinct CDR3 sequences, around 21% of which are singletons. Roughly 13% of the sample belongs to the ten largest clones.

In light of the paper, this sample's time point label describes: newly diagnosed GD, antithyroid drugs for less than 3 months. RNA was extracted from PBMCs in TRIzol for both TCR sequencing and RNA sequencing. The diagnosis of Graves' disease followed American Thyroid Association guidelines. Patients were recruited from an endocrinology department in Xi'an, China. Each patient gave around 9.2 milliliters of peripheral blood, collected in an EDTA anticoagulant tube. PBMCs were isolated by Ficoll Paque Plus density gradient separation without further T cell sorting. An Agilent 2100 Bioanalyzer and agarose gel were used to check RNA quality, and a NanoDrop 2000 was used to measure RNA concentration. A remark on this clonotype: It has no known antigen specificity. A far larger clone lies a single base away; this is likely a read error.

The germline V gene sets CDR1 to MDHEN and CDR2 to SYDVKM. Its CDR3 holds 13 amino acids, cysteine through phenylalanine. Of all the DNA, just the CDR3 is kept, 39 bases in frame from base 1. The V and J segments used are TRBV28 and TRBJ2-3; TRBD1 fits 7 bases in the junction. The DNA end is a closer match to TRBJ2-4, so the J assignment may be wrong. This specimen was peripheral blood mononuclear cells (PBMCs), taken at new diagnosis, from a patient treated with antithyroid drugs. The TCR was taken from a female donor with Graves disease. The sequence in DNA is TGTGCCAGCAGGTACTCCCAGGGGGACACTCAGTACTTC. This translates into CASRYSQGDTQYF.